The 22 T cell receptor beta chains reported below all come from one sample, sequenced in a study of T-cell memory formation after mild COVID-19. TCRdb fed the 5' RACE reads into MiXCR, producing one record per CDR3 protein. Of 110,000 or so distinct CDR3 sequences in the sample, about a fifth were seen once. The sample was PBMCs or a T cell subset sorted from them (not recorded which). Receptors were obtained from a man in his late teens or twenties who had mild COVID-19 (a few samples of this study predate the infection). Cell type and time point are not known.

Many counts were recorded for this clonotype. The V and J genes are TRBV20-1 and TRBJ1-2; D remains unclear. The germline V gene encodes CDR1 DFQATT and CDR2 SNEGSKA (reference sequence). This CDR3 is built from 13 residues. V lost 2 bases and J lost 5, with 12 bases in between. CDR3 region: CSARYRVVYGYTF. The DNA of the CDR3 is TGCAGTGCTAGATATAGGGTAGTATATGGCTACACCTTC.

CDR3 nucleotide sequence: TGTGCCAGCAGTTTATCACATCCAGGCTTAACTAATGAAAAACTGTTTTTT. This codes for CASSLSHPGLTNEKLFF. The V call is TRBV27, the J call TRBJ1-4; D uncertain. This CDR3 region has 17 residues. Trimming cost V 0 bases and J 1 base, with 12 bases left between them. Germline loops: CDR1 MNHEY, CDR2 SMNVEV (reference sequence).

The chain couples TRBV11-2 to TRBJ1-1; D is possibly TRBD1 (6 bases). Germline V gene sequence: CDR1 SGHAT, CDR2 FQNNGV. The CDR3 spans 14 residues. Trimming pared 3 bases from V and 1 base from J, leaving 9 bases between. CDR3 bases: TGTGCCAGCAGCTTTCAGGGGCAGAACACTGAAGCTTTCTTT. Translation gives CASSFQGQNTEAFF.

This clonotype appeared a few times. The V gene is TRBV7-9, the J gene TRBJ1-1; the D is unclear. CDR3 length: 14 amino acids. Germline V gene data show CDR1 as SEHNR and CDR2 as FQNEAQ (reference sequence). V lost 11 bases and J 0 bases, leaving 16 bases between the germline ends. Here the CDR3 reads CAGRRAGMNTEAFF. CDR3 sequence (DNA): TGTGCCGGACGTCGAGCCGGCATGAACACTGAAGCTTTCTTT.

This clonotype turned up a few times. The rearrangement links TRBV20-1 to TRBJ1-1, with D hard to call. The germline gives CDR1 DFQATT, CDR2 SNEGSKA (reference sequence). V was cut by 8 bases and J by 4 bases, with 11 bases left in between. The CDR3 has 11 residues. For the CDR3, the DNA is TGCAGTAAATTAAGGGTCACTGAAGCTTTCTTT. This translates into CSKLRVTEAFF.

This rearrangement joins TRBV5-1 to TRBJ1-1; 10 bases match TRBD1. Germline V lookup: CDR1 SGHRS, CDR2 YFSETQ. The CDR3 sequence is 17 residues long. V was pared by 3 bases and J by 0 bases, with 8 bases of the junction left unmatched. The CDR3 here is CASSSDRGVSMNTEAFF. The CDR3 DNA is TGCGCCAGCAGCTCGGACAGGGGGGTTTCCATGAACACTGAAGCTTTCTTT.

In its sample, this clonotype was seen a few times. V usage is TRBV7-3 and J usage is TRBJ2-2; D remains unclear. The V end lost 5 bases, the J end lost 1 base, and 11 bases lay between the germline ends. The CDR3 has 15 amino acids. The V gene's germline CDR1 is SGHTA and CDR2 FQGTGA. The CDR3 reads CASSQTVVNTGELFF. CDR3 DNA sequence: TGTGCCAGCAGCCAAACGGTGGTGAACACCGGGGAGCTGTTTTTT.

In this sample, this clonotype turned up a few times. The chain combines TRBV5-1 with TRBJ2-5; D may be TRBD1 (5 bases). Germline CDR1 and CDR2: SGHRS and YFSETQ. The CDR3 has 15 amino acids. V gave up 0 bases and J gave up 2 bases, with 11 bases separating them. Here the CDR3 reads CASSLVQGRQETQYF. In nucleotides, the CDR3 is TGCGCCAGCAGCTTGGTCCAGGGAAGACAAGAGACCCAGTACTTC.

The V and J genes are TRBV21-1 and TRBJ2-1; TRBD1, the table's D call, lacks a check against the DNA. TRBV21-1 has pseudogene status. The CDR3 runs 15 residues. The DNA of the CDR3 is TGTGCCAGCAGCAAAGAAGTGGGCGGCTACAATGAGCAGTTCTTC. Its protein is CASSKEVGGYNEQFF.

In DNA, the CDR3 is TGCAGCGTTGGAGGGAGGACAAAAGAGACCCAGTACTTC. It encodes CSVGGRTKETQYF. The chain joins TRBV29-1 to TRBJ2-5, with D possibly matching TRBD2 (6 bases). The CDR3 is 13 residues long. With 4 bases removed from V and 3 bases from J, the gap between germline ends came to 12 bases. Germline loops: CDR1 SQVTM, CDR2 ANQGSEA.

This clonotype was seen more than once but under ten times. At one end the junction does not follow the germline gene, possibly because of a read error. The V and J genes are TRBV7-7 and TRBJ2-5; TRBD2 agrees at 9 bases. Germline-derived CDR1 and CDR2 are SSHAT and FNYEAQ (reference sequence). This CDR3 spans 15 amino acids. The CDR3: CASSLAGAVGETQYF. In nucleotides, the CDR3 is TGTGCTAGCAGCTTAGCGGGGGCAGTGGGGGAGACCCAGTACTTC.

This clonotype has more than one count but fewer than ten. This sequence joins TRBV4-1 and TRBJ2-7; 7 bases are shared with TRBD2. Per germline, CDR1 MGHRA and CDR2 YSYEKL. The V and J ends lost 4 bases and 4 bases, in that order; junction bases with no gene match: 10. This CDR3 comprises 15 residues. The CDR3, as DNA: TGCGCCAGCAGCCCTGGCCGGGGGGAACGTTACGAGCAGTACTTC. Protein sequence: CASSPGRGERYEQYF.

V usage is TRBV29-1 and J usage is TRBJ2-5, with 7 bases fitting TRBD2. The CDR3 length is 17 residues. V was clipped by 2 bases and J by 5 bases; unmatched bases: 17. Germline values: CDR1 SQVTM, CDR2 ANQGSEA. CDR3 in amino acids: CSVEMGREGLYLETQYF. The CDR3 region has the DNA TGCAGCGTTGAAATGGGGAGGGAGGGACTTTATTTGGAGACCCAGTACTTC.

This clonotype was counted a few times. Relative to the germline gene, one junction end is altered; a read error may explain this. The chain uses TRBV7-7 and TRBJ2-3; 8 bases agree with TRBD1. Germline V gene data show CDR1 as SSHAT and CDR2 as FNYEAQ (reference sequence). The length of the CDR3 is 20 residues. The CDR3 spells CASSPTASILTGALIDTQYF. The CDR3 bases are TGTGCTAGCAGCCCCACGGCATCTATCCTGACAGGGGCGCTAATAGATACGCAGTATTTT.

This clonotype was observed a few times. CDR3 in amino acids: CSALGYRDRAGNTIYF. DNA of the CDR3: TGCAGTGCCCTCGGGTACCGGGACAGGGCTGGAAACACCATATATTTT. The rearrangement joins TRBV20-1 to TRBJ1-3; 9 bases are a match to TRBD1. Germline CDR1 and CDR2: DFQATT and SNEGSKA (reference sequence). The ends lost 6 bases at V and 2 bases at J; junction bases unmatched: 11. The CDR3 loop spans 16 amino acids.

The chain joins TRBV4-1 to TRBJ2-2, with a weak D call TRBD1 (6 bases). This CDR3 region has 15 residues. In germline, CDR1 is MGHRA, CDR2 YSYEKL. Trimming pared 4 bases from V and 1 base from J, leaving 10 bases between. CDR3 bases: TGCGCCAGCAGCCTAGGACAGAAGAACACCGGGGAGCTGTTTTTT. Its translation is CASSLGQKNTGELFF.

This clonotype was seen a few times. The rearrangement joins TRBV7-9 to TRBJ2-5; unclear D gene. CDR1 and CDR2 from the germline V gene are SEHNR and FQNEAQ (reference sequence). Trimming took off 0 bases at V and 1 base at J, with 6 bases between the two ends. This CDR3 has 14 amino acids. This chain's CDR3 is CASSLAQPQETQYF. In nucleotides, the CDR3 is TGTGCCAGCAGCTTAGCCCAGCCCCAAGAGACCCAGTACTTC.

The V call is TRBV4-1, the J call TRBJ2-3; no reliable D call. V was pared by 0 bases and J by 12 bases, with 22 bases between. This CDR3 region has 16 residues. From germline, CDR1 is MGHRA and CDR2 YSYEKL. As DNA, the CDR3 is TGCGCCAGCAGCCAAGAGCCCGGGCTAGGGAACCCCCCTCAGTATTTT. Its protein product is CASSQEPGLGNPPQYF.

The CDR3 here is CASSLFAVSSTDTQYF. DNA for the CDR3: TGTGCCAGCAGCTTATTCGCTGTGTCTAGCACAGATACGCAGTATTTT. The V call is TRBV7-3, the J call TRBJ2-3; D unresolved. CDR1 SGHTA and CDR2 FQGTGA come from the germline V gene. The CDR3 covers 16 residues. V was trimmed by 2 bases and J by 0 bases, leaving 12 bases between them.

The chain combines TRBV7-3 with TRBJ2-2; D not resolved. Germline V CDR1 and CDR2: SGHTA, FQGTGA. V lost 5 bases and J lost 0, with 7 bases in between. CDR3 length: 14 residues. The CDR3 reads CASSPATNTGELFF. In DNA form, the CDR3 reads TGTGCCAGCAGCCCCGCGACGAACACCGGGGAGCTGTTTTTT.

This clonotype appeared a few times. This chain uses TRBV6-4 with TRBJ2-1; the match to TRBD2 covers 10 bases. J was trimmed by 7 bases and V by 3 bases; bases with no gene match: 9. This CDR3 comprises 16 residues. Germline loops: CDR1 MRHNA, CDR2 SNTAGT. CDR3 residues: CASSEEAGGSNNEQFF. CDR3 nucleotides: TGTGCCAGCAGTGAAGAAGCGGGGGGGTCGAATAATGAGCAGTTCTTC.

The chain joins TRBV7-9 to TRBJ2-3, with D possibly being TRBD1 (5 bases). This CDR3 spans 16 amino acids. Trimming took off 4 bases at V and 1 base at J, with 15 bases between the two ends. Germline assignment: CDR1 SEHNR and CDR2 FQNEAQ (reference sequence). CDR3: CASSSLRTFGTDTQYF. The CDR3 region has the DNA TGTGCCAGCAGCTCACTTCGGACATTCGGCACAGATACGCAGTATTTT.